What follows are 16 T cell receptor beta chains derived from one specimen sequenced in a study of tumor and adjacent non-tumor tissue in lung cancer. Three rounds of nested PCR, following a modified ARM-PCR protocol, produced the TCRbeta library. Each CDR3 protein is one row after TCRdb ran MiXCR on the multiplex PCR reads. The sample contains tens of thousands of distinct CDR3 sequences, 64% of which appear only once. The template was RNA from unsorted bulk tissue. This non-tumor lung sample came from over 3 cm beyond the tumor edge. The sequenced material came from distant non-tumor lung tissue. The receptors were sampled from a woman in her 70s with non-small cell lung cancer.

The genes are TRBV20-1 and TRBJ2-1; 7 bases fit TRBD2. V shed 7 bases, J shed 4 bases, and the junction held 7 bases outside the gene matches. The germline V gene has CDR1 DFQATT and CDR2 SNEGSKA (reference sequence). There are 13 residues in the CDR3. As DNA, the CDR3 is TGCAGTGTTGCCGGGACTAATTACAATGAGCAGTTCTTC. Its protein is CSVAGTNYNEQFF.

Regarding this clonotype: Relative to the germline gene, one junction end is altered; a read error may explain this. V and J are TRBV6-2 or TRBV6-3 and TRBJ2-3, with D possibly matching TRBD1 (5 bases). Germline lookup yields CDR1 MNHEY and CDR2 SVGEGT. This CDR3 has 13 amino acids. Here the CDR3 reads CASSRGSTGTQYF. In DNA form, the CDR3 reads TGTGCCAGCAGCCGAGGCAGCACAGGTACGCAGTATTTT.

On this clonotype: A single base separates this from a much larger clone, so it may be a read error. The CDR3 end shows no conserved phenylalanine or tryptophan, and so a read error is likely. This chain joins TRBV5-4 and TRBJ2-3; D assignment may be TRBD1 or TRBD2 (5 bases each). Germline V CDR1 and CDR2: SGHNT, YYREEE (reference sequence). CDR3 length: 15 amino acids. Trimming cost V 2 bases and J 1 base, with 11 bases left between them. CDR3 protein: CASSFPTGRTDTQYL. CDR3 DNA: TGTGCCAGCAGCTTTCCCACGGGGCGCACAGATACGCAGTATCTT.

This clonotype is a singleton in its sample. The junction differs from germline at one of its ends, possibly a read error. The chain has TRBV11-1 and TRBJ2-2, with a tentative D call TRBD2 (6 bases). The CDR3 loop spans 13 amino acids. The germline V gene encodes CDR1 SGHAT and CDR2 FQDESV (reference sequence). In DNA form, the CDR3 reads TGTACCAGCAGCATGGGGGGAACCGGGGAGCTGGTTTTT. Translated, it gives CTSSMGGTGELVF.

By frequency in the sample, this clonotype is medium-sized. The rearrangement links TRBV10-3 to TRBJ2-6, with D unresolved. Trimming left V 4 bases short and J 2 bases short, with 15 bases between. Germline V gives CDR1 ENHRY, CDR2 SYGVKD. The CDR3 is 17 residues long. CDR3 nucleotides: TGTGCCATCAGTGGAGTCGATAAGGGCCCTGGGGCCAACGTCCTGACTTTC. Translated, it gives CAISGVDKGPGANVLTF.

This clonotype has a single count. This CDR3 fails to terminate in the conserved phenylalanine or tryptophan, so it likely reflects a read error. This sequence joins TRBV6-1 and TRBJ2-1; 7 positions match TRBD2. The germline CDR1 and CDR2 sequences are MNHNS and SASEGT. The CDR3 covers 15 residues. CDR3 DNA sequence: TGTGCCAACAGTGCGGCTAGCGGCCCCGGCAGTGAGCAGTTCTTA. This codes for CANSAASGPGSEQFL.

The chain recombines TRBV19 with TRBJ1-1; 7 bases agree with TRBD1. This CDR3 region has 14 residues. Germline CDR1 LNHDA, CDR2 SQIVND (reference sequence). The V gene end was trimmed by 9 bases and the J gene end by 0 bases; junction bases not matched to a gene: 7. For the CDR3, the DNA is TGTGCCAGCAGTTTCGGGACAGTGAACACTGAAGCTTTCTTT. This sequence encodes CASSFGTVNTEAFF.

As to this clonotype: One end of the junction does not line up with germline, which may come from a read error. The genes are TRBV10-1 and TRBJ2-2, with TRBD2 as a possible D gene (5 bases). Germline CDR1 WNHNN, CDR2 SYGVQD (reference sequence). CDR3 length: 14 amino acids. This chain's CDR3 is CAGSESTEARELFF. The CDR3 nucleotides are TGCGCCGGCAGTGAGTCGACCGAGGCCCGGGAACTGTTTTTT.

This clonotype was recorded a few times. V usage is TRBV20-1 and J usage is TRBJ2-3, with unresolved D. CDR3 length equals 15 residues. From germline, CDR1 is DFQATT and CDR2 SNEGSKA (reference sequence). V was clipped by 4 bases and J by 0 bases, with 14 bases between them. The CDR3 loop reads CSANDLTSSTDTQYF. The CDR3 bases are TGCAGTGCTAATGATCTAACGAGTAGCACAGATACGCAGTATTTT.

A word on this clonotype: A read error may account for a junction end that differs from germline. This chain links TRBV29-1 with TRBJ2-5; the D gene is possibly TRBD2 (6 bases). The CDR3 length is 14 residues. Germline lookup yields CDR1 SQVTM and CDR2 ANQGSEA. CDR3 amino acids: CSVGRASGGNTQYF. CDR3 sequence (DNA): TGCAGTGTTGGTCGGGCTTCAGGAGGGAATACCCAGTACTTC.

CDR3 coding DNA: TGTGCCAGCAGCTTGAACAGGGAGACAAATACGCAGTATTTT. Encoded protein: CASSLNRETNTQYF. The chain uses TRBV11-1 and TRBJ2-3; perhaps TRBD1 as D (6 bases). From germline, CDR1 is SGHAT and CDR2 FQDESV (reference sequence). This CDR3 is 14 amino acids long. Trimming took 3 bases from V and 7 from J, leaving 14 bases between them.

V and J are TRBV10-3 and TRBJ1-1; 9 bases align to TRBD1. The V and J ends lost 6 bases and 10 bases, in that order; junction bases with no gene match: 9. Germline CDR1 and CDR2: ENHRY and SYGVKD. CDR3 length equals 13 residues. CDR3 sequence reads: CAIRDRGGSGAFF. DNA for the CDR3: TGTGCCATCAGGGACAGGGGAGGAAGTGGAGCTTTCTTT.

About this clonotype: Mismatch with germline at one junction end may stem from a read error. The V gene is TRBV11-1, the J gene TRBJ2-1, with D hard to call. The CDR3 runs 14 residues. Germline V CDR1 and CDR2: SGHAT, FQDESV (reference sequence). CDR3 sequence: CASTPRRSYNERFF. CDR3 DNA: TGTGCCAGTACCCCCAGGCGGTCCTACAATGAGCGGTTCTTC.

Turning to this clonotype: Germline is not matched at one junction end, which may reflect a read error. This chain uses TRBV12-3 or TRBV12-4 with TRBJ2-1, with D possibly TRBD1 on 6 matching bases. The CDR3 has 14 residues. CDR3 loop: CASRAETGDNGQFF. In DNA, the CDR3 is TGTGCCAGCAGAGCTGAGACAGGAGACAATGGGCAGTTCTTC.

On this clonotype itself: This sequence may be a read error, since a much larger clone differs from it by one base. This chain connects TRBV5-5 to TRBJ2-1; D assignment may be TRBD1 or TRBD2 (5 bases each). The germline V gene encodes CDR1 SGHKS and CDR2 YYEKEE (reference sequence). This CDR3 has 19 residues. The CDR3 sequence: CASSLGGSYGQGAYDEQFF. The CDR3 coding sequence is TGTGCCAGCAGCTTGGGGGGTAGCTATGGTCAGGGAGCCTACGATGAGCAGTTCTTC. The variable domain in full, completed from reference TRBV5-5 and TRBJ2-1, reads DAGVTQSPTHLIKTRGQQVTLRCSPISGHKSVSWYQQVLGQGPQFIFQYYEKEERGRGNFPDRFSARQFPNYSSELNVNALLLGDSALYLCASSLGGSYGQGAYDEQFFGPGTRLTVL.

Of note for this clonotype: At one of its ends the junction is not consistent with the germline gene, which may arise from a read error. The chain joins TRBV30 to TRBJ1-2, with D hard to call. There are 13 residues in the CDR3. Germline V lookup: CDR1 GTSNPN, CDR2 SVGIG (reference sequence). The CDR3 sequence: CAWSVGWSYSYTF. The DNA for the CDR3 is TGTGCCTGGAGTGTAGGCTGGAGCTATAGCTACACCTTC. Combining the CDR3 with reference TRBV30 and TRBJ1-2 gives the whole variable domain SQTIHQWPATLVQPVGSPLSLECTVEGTSNPNLYWYRQAAGRGLQLLFYSVGIGQISSEVPQNLSASRPQDRQFILSSKKLLLSDSGFYLCAWSVGWSYSYTFGSGTRLTVV.